This T cell receptor (beta chain) originates from a study of blood T cell repertoires in COVID-19. This clone was counted a single time. CDR1 and CDR2 (germline): SGDLS, YYNGEE. CDR3 length: 15 residues. V was pared by 0 bases and J by 5 bases, with 6 bases of the junction left unmatched. Measured with immunoSEQ multiplex PCR; TCRdb has only the in-frame clones, and not every one. The data hold 150,000 to 200,000 clones, with approximately 80% observed a single time. The sequenced material came from PBMCs or T cells enriched from blood (not recorded which). This sequence originates from a man in his forties who had recovered from COVID-19. The V gene is TRBV9, the J gene TRBJ2-5; TRBD2 aligns across 8 bases. The CDR3 bases are TGTGCCAGCAGCGTAGAACGGGGGGGCTGGGAGACCCAGTACTTC. Amino acids: CASSVERGGWETQYF.